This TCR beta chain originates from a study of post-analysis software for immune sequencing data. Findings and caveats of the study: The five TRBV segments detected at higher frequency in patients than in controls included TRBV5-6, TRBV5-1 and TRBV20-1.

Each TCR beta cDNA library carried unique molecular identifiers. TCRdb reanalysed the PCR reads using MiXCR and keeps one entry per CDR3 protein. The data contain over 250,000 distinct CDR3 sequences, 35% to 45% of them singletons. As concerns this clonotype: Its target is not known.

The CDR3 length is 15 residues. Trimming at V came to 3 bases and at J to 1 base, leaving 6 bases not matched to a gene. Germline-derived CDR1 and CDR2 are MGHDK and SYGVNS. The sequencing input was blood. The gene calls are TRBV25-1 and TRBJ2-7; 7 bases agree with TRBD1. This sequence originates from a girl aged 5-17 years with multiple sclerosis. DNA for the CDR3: TGTGCCAGCAGTGATCGACCAGGGGGTTCCTACGAGCAGTACTTC. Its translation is CASSDRPGGSYEQYF.